This T cell receptor (beta chain) stems from a study of beta chain features in type 1 diabetes (dated by TCRdb to 2017 to 2018). For context, the study as a whole: No differences in mean age, gender distribution, total cell number or subset yield were found between patients and healthy donors. A total of roughly 98,000,000 sorted cells were examined across all samples, and a strong correlation was observed between cell number per subset and RNA yield. The study compared the TCRB repertoires of sorted circulating CD4+ T cell subsets in recently diagnosed type 1 diabetes patients with those in matched healthy donors. Naive and central memory subsets were obtained from all 30 or so donors, but regulatory and stem cell-like memory subsets were isolated from only 8 patients and about 8 healthy donors. Study-wide findings and limitations: Naive, central memory and regulatory TCRB repertoires appeared more similar among patients than among healthy donors. Shorter templates might have been favored by PCR, but patient and control samples were amplified and corrected together, so both groups would have been affected equally by any skew. Because small numbers of individuals were included in the HLA sub-analyses, any influence of HLA type on TCRB rearrangement was left unresolved. A moderate but significant shortening of TCRB CDR3 length was observed in type 1 diabetes patients in all four CD4+ subsets. At VDJ recombination sites, type 1 diabetes patients had fewer insertions and more deleted nucleotides, which implies abnormalities in thymic rearrangement. Because cDNA was sequenced instead of genomic DNA, activated cells with high expression could be over-represented, although the groups did not differ in activation or CD3 levels.

Reading from cysteine to phenylalanine, the CDR3 counts 11 amino acids. Of all the DNA, just the CDR3 is kept, 33 bases in frame from base 1. V sheds 3 bases and J sheds 14 bases, leaving 13 bases between their ends. CDR1 and CDR2 were assigned from the germline V gene (reference sequence) as PRHDT and FYEKMQ. Only a few counts were recorded for this clone. Its recognized antigen is unknown. The record has no base qualities; no much larger clone is one base away. The entire isolated RNA was reverse transcribed using the High Capacity cDNA Reverse Transcription Kit, and thus expressed TCRB transcripts were sequenced. Naive, central memory and regulatory T cell samples underwent deep immunoSEQ sequencing, averaging approximately 3.3 million total reads per sample. Sorted cells were lysed in RLT buffer and RNA was extracted with DNase-treated RNeasy Micro or Mini kits, depending on cell number. Each cell subset was processed separately to prevent cross-contamination, with patient and healthy donor samples processed together. The immunoSEQ multiplex PCR was used to amplify TCRB sequences from cDNA, yielding 87-bp fragments that span the CDR3 region. Amplicons were sequenced on the Illumina HiSeq platform. In the original analysis: PCR bias was computationally corrected using synthetic template baselines, reads within Hamming distance 2 were collapsed, and singletons that could not be merged were discarded. Reads were aligned against IMGT to assign V, D and J genes, CDR3 length and insertions or deletions at six rearrangement sites. Clonotype counts were normalized to sorted cell number within each subset before computing true diversity and Gini coefficients with the tcR R package. The overlap coefficient, calculated on TCRB nucleotide sequences, was used to quantify repertoire sharing. Out-of-frame TCRB sequences from naive cells were analyzed to stand in for the pre-selection repertoire. The immuneACCESS repertoire file appears here via TCRdb, limited to in-frame rearrangements. These files lack a portion of the clones; in checked studies, under half of the deficit traces to unresolved V genes, and the cause of the others is not known. For V, J and clone size, that table is used; D and trimming come from the DNA. Recorded for this sample are 400,000 to 550,000 clones; over 10% of them occurred a single time. 0.045% to 0.06% of the sample comes from the top ten.

A single peripheral blood draw of about 116 mL on average was collected from each donor into heparinised tubes. A BD FACSAria II was used to sort naive, central memory, regulatory and stem cell-like memory CD4+ T cells with a panel that included CD45RO, CCR7, CD25, CD127, CD95 and CD27. Every sorted population had a purity above 95%. PBMCs were separated immediately by Lymphoprep density gradient centrifugation and were stained directly, without being cultured. So that batch effects would be minimized, each experiment stained and sorted samples in pairs, pairing one healthy donor with one patient. This TCR derives from a woman aged 18-29 years in good health. Sequenced: naive CD4+ T cells from blood. The sample's cell subset or site label, in plain terms: true naive CD4+ T cells. Rearrangement joined TRBV13 to TRBJ1-2; the D gene lacks a confident call. At the DNA level, the sequence is TGTGCCAGCAGCTTTCTGGGTCCGAGAACCTTC. Protein translation: CASSFLGPRTF.